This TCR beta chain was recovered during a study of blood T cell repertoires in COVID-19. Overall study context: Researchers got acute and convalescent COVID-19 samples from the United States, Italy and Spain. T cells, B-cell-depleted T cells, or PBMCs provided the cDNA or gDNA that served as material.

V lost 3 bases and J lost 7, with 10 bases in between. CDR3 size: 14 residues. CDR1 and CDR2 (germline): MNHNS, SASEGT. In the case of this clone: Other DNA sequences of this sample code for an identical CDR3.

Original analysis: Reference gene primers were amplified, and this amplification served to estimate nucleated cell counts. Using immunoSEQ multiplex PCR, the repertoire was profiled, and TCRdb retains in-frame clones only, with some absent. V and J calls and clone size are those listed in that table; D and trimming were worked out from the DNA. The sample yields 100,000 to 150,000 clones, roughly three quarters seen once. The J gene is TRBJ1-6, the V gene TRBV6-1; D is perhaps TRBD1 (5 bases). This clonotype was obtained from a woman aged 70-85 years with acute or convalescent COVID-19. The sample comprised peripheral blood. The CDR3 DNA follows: TGTGCCAGCAGTGAGACGGGGGAGAATTCACCCCTCCACTTT. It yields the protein CASSETGENSPLHF.